The 28 T cell receptor beta chains presented below share a single source sample, sequenced in a study of T cell changes during pregnancy in multiple sclerosis. This table comes from immunoSEQ multiplex PCR, and its TCRdb copy is limited to in-frame clones, with some not included. Of tens of thousands of clones in the sample, under 95% are singletons; the top ten hold roughly 1.5%. This sample comprised peripheral blood, obtained in the third trimester of pregnancy. These receptors were taken from a female donor with multiple sclerosis, enrolled in a pregnancy study.

V and J are TRBV5-4 and TRBJ2-2, with a possible D match to TRBD1 (6 bases). The CDR3 has 14 amino acids. Germline CDR1 and CDR2: SGHNT and YYREEE (reference sequence). Trimming took 4 bases from V and 4 from J, leaving 11 bases between them. CDR3 coding DNA: TGTGCCAGCAGCCCCGGACAGTTCACCGGGGAGCTGTTTTTT. Translation gives CASSPGQFTGELFF.

V gene TRBV2 combines with J gene TRBJ1-1; D is ambiguous. The CDR3 is made up of 14 amino acids. Germline CDR1 SNHLY, CDR2 FYNNEI. The V end lost 3 bases, the J end lost 0 bases, and 8 bases lay between the germline ends. The CDR3 nucleotides read TGTGCCAGCAGTGATACAGCCATGAACACTGAAGCTTTCTTT. This encodes CASSDTAMNTEAFF.

The chain couples TRBV5-4 to TRBJ2-7; D call uncertain. Germline CDR1 is SGHNT and CDR2 is YYREEE (reference sequence). CDR3 length: 14 residues. Between the trimmed V and J ends, which lost 4 bases and 5 bases, there was a span of 16 bases. In DNA form, the CDR3 reads TGTGCCAGCAGCGCGAGCTTGGTAACCCACGAGCAGTACTTC. Protein product: CASSASLVTHEQYF.

This chain connects TRBV5-5 to TRBJ2-5, with 8 bases matching TRBD1. CDR1 is SGHKS, CDR2 YYEKEE, per germline (reference sequence). The CDR3 spans 14 residues. The trim removed 0 bases at V and 3 bases at J, leaving 1 base unmatched. CDR3 protein: CASSLGTGKETQYF. Written as DNA, the CDR3 is TGTGCCAGCAGCTTGGGGACAGGGAAAGAGACCCAGTACTTC. The variable domain in full, completed from reference TRBV5-5 and TRBJ2-5, reads DAGVTQSPTHLIKTRGQQVTLRCSPISGHKSVSWYQQVLGQGPQFIFQYYEKEERGRGNFPDRFSARQFPNYSSELNVNALLLGDSALYLCASSLGTGKETQYFGPGTRLLVL.

The CDR3 here is CASSLVGGAPNEQFF. In DNA, the CDR3 is TGTGCCAGCAGCTTAGTAGGGGGGGCCCCCAATGAGCAGTTCTTC. This chain joins TRBV7-2 and TRBJ2-1; a possible D gene is TRBD2 (7 bases). V was pared by 1 base and J by 6 bases, with 13 bases between. This CDR3 has 15 residues. CDR1 is SGHTA, CDR2 FQGNSA, per germline. Filled out from reference TRBV7-2 and TRBJ2-1, the complete variable domain reads GAGVSQSPSNKVTEKGKDVELRCDPISGHTALYWYRQSLGQGLEFLIYFQGNSAPDKSGLPSDRFSAERTGGSVSTLTIQRTQQEDSAVYLCASSLVGGAPNEQFFGPGTRLTVL.

CDR3 amino acids: CASSYRGSGYTEAFF. The CDR3 nucleotides are TGTGCCAGCAGTTACCGAGGCAGTGGCTACACTGAAGCTTTCTTT. The gene calls are TRBV6-5 and TRBJ1-1, with D unresolved. Trimming removed 2 bases from V and 3 bases from J, with 13 bases in between. CDR3 size: 15 residues. Germline V gene lookup returns CDR1 MNHEY and CDR2 SVGAGI.

This chain connects TRBV5-4 to TRBJ1-2; no clear D. Trimming shortened V by 4 bases and J by 4 bases, and 14 bases separated the two germline ends. CDR3 size: 14 residues. Per the germline V gene, CDR1 is SGHNT and CDR2 is YYREEE (reference sequence). Here the CDR3 DNA reads TGTGCCAGCAGCCCGGGTTTAACGGGCTATGGCTACACCTTC. Protein product: CASSPGLTGYGYTF.

This chain uses TRBV19 with TRBJ1-3; possible D gene TRBD1, 6 bases. Per the germline V gene, CDR1 is LNHDA and CDR2 is SQIVND (reference sequence). The CDR3 contains 15 residues. V was pared by 5 bases and J by 0 bases, with 11 bases between. The CDR3 loop is CASSQGTSSGNTIYF. The CDR3 region has the DNA TGTGCCAGTAGTCAGGGGACAAGCTCTGGAAACACCATATATTTT.

V usage is TRBV7-9 and J usage is TRBJ2-3, with 7 nucleotides matching TRBD2. With V trimmed by 8 bases and J by 3 bases, 14 bases remained unmatched. This CDR3 has 16 amino acids. Germline-derived CDR1 and CDR2 are SEHNR and FQNEAQ (reference sequence). CDR3 sequence: CASGRWARGGTDTQYF. CDR3 bases: TGTGCCAGCGGTCGGTGGGCACGGGGAGGGACAGATACGCAGTATTTT.

This sequence joins TRBV2 and TRBJ1-2; D not resolved. The V and J ends lost 7 bases and 1 base respectively, with 10 bases between them. Germline V gene data show CDR1 as SNHLY and CDR2 as FYNNEI. The CDR3 length is 13 residues. In nucleotides, the CDR3 is TGTGCCAGCAAGCATGAGGGTAACTATGGCTACACCTTC. Translating gives CASKHEGNYGYTF.

The chain has TRBV9 and TRBJ1-3, with D possibly TRBD1 on 6 matching bases. The ends were cut back, 1 base at V and 0 bases at J, with 14 bases in the middle. This CDR3 contains 17 residues. Germline V CDR1 and CDR2: SGDLS, YYNGEE. As DNA, the CDR3 is TGTGCCAGCAGCGTACAAGACAGGCCCAGCTCTGGAAACACCATATATTTT. It yields the protein CASSVQDRPSSGNTIYF.

This clone was observed once. The CDR3 protein is CASSFRTGSHNEQFF. DNA for the CDR3: TGCGCCAGCAGCTTTAGGACAGGGTCCCACAATGAGCAGTTCTTC. The V call is TRBV5-1, the J call TRBJ2-1, with 8 bases identical to TRBD1. Germline CDR1 reads SGHRS; CDR2 reads YFSETQ. Losses at the gene ends were 2 bases for V and 5 bases for J; bases not matched to a gene: 6. CDR3 length: 15 amino acids.

The chain uses TRBV5-6 and TRBJ1-6; D gene uncertain. Per the germline V gene, CDR1 is SGHDT and CDR2 is YYEEEE. Deletions cut 3 bases from V and 9 bases from J, with 7 bases between. The CDR3 contains 12 residues. Written as DNA, the CDR3 is TGTGCCAGCAGCTCAGGTTTTTCACCCCTCCACTTT. Translated: CASSSGFSPLHF.

The CDR3 DNA is TGTGCCAGCAGCTTAACAGGGGGCGCACCGGCTGGAGACACCTTC. Encoded protein: CASSLTGGAPAGDTF. The V gene is TRBV7-9, the J gene TRBJ1-2, with 9 bases lining up with TRBD1. Germline trimming cut 2 bases from V and 12 bases from J; bases unmatched to any gene: 13. Germline CDR1 SEHNR, CDR2 FQNEAQ (reference sequence). The CDR3 has 15 residues.

This chain connects TRBV5-6 to TRBJ2-7; 10 nucleotides agree with TRBD1. V shed 3 bases, J shed 2 bases, and the junction held 5 bases outside the gene matches. CDR3 size: 15 residues. Germline CDR1 and CDR2: SGHDT and YYEEEE. CDR3 loop: CASSWATGGPYEQYF. In DNA, the CDR3 is TGTGCCAGCAGCTGGGCGACAGGGGGCCCCTACGAGCAGTACTTC.

The chain couples TRBV6-5 to TRBJ2-1; maybe TRBD1 (5 bases). In germline, CDR1 is MNHEY, CDR2 SVGAGI. The CDR3 totals 14 residues. Trimming took off 8 bases at V and 0 bases at J, with 11 bases between the two ends. The CDR3 sequence: CASSRQSSYNEQFF. The DNA for the CDR3 is TGTGCCAGCTCCCGACAGAGCTCCTACAATGAGCAGTTCTTC.

This sequence joins TRBV6-1 and TRBJ2-7; no definite D call. With 8 bases removed from V and 1 base from J, the gap between germline ends came to 3 bases. Germline V gives CDR1 MNHNS, CDR2 SASEGT. CDR3 size: 10 residues. The CDR3 protein is CASRSYEQYF. CDR3 nucleotides: TGTGCCAGCCGGTCCTACGAGCAGTACTTC.

This clone has only one observation. This rearrangement joins TRBV28 to TRBJ2-7; TRBD1 aligns across 7 bases. V shed 3 bases and J 6 bases; nucleotides not matched to a gene: 5. From germline, CDR1 is MDHEN and CDR2 SYDVKM. CDR3 length: 13 residues. CDR3 residues: CASSFMDRREQYF. CDR3 nucleotide sequence: TGTGCCAGCAGTTTCATGGACAGGCGCGAGCAGTACTTC.

CDR3 in amino acids: CASTNNRVRPWSNQPQHF. CDR3 DNA: TGTGCCAGCACAAATAACCGGGTCCGACCTTGGAGCAATCAGCCCCAGCATTTT. The chain recombines TRBV28 with TRBJ1-5; D remains unclear. V shed 7 bases and J shed 1 base, with 23 bases lying between them. Germline CDR1 is MDHEN and CDR2 is SYDVKM. The CDR3 spans 18 residues.

The chain has TRBV19 and TRBJ1-2, with 11 bases aligning to TRBD1. The CDR3 is 18 residues long. Germline V gives CDR1 LNHDA, CDR2 SQIVND (reference sequence). Trimming at V came to 5 bases and at J to 1 base, leaving 12 bases not matched to a gene. The CDR3 protein is CASSPGQGANTNNYGYTF. The CDR3 DNA sequence: TGTGCCAGTAGTCCAGGACAGGGGGCGAACACCAATAACTATGGCTACACCTTC.

The chain joins TRBV5-1 to TRBJ2-3, with 7 bases that match TRBD2. The CDR3 loop spans 15 amino acids. In germline, CDR1 is SGHRS, CDR2 YFSETQ. V shed 3 bases and J 2 bases; nucleotides not matched to a gene: 6. The CDR3 loop is CASSSQAGITDTQYF. The CDR3 DNA sequence: TGCGCCAGCAGCTCCCAAGCGGGGATCACAGATACGCAGTATTTT.

The chain recombines TRBV15 with TRBJ1-1; TRBD1 might be the D (5 bases). V was pared by 0 bases and J by 0 bases, with 11 bases between. This CDR3 contains 16 residues. Germline CDR1 LNHNV, CDR2 YYDKDF (reference sequence). The CDR3 DNA reads as TGTGCCACCAGCAGAGATTTTGGGGCCGTGAACACTGAAGCTTTCTTT. This codes for CATSRDFGAVNTEAFF.

This chain links TRBV5-1 with TRBJ1-4; TRBD1 agrees at 10 bases. CDR1 and CDR2 (germline): SGHRS, YFSETQ. With V trimmed by 3 bases and J by 2 bases, 4 bases remained unmatched. This CDR3 region has 16 residues. The CDR3 region has the DNA TGCGCCAGCAGCTACGGGACAGGGGTCACTAATGAAAAACTGTTTTTT. It translates to CASSYGTGVTNEKLFF.

The CDR3 is CASSLGQGLSSPLHF. Here the CDR3 DNA reads TGTGCCAGCAGCCTGGGACAGGGGCTCTCTTCACCCCTCCACTTT. The chain uses TRBV7-3 and TRBJ1-6, with 10 bases lining up with TRBD1. Germline V CDR1 and CDR2: SGHTA, FQGTGA. The CDR3 is 15 amino acids. V lost 5 bases to trimming and J lost 9 bases; unmatched junction nucleotides: 7.

The rearrangement joins TRBV19 to TRBJ2-3, with TRBD2 matching over 9 bases. The length of the CDR3 is 14 residues. Germline CDR1 is LNHDA and CDR2 is SQIVND (reference sequence). The J segment lost 6 bases and the V segment lost 0 bases, leaving 1 base of the junction unmatched. The CDR3 DNA follows: TGTGCCAGTAGTATAGAGCGGGGGGGGGATACGCAGTATTTT. Translation: CASSIERGGDTQYF.

The gene calls are TRBV9 and TRBJ2-7, with a tentative D call TRBD1 (6 bases). Germline loops: CDR1 SGDLS, CDR2 YYNGEE. Trimming stripped 0 bases from V and 0 bases from J, with 10 bases between. This CDR3 is built from 15 residues. CDR3 in amino acids: CASSVADSISYEQYF. The CDR3 bases are TGTGCCAGCAGCGTAGCGGACAGTATCTCCTACGAGCAGTACTTC.

In this sample, this clone turned up a few times. The chain employs TRBV30 and TRBJ1-4; no clear D. CDR1 and CDR2 from the germline V gene are GTSNPN and SVGIG (reference sequence). Trimming removed 8 bases from V and 3 bases from J, with 16 bases in between. CDR3 length: 14 amino acids. CDR3 protein: CALEEGRANEKLFF. As DNA, the CDR3 is TGTGCCCTGGAGGAGGGTAGAGCTAATGAAAAACTGTTTTTT.

This clone was observed a few times. The CDR3 DNA follows: TGTGCCAGCGTAGGGAGCTCCTATAATTCACCCCTCCACTTT. Its translation: CASVGSSYNSPLHF. The rearrangement joins TRBV2 to TRBJ1-6, with unresolved D. There are 14 residues in the CDR3. The V and J ends lost 8 bases and 0 bases respectively, with 8 bases between them. CDR1 and CDR2 from the germline V gene are SNHLY and FYNNEI.